Listed here are 14 T cell receptor beta chains from one sample, sequenced in a study of blood T cell repertoires in COVID-19 (dated by TCRdb to the early 2020s). The library was produced with the immunoSEQ multiplex PCR assay. What TCRdb holds here is the immuneACCESS table cut down to in-frame rearrangements. Part of the clones is not present; checked against another copy, under half of the missing clones reflect an unresolved V gene, and the others are unexplained. The sample table lists approximately 78,000 clones, roughly 88% of them with a count of one. The biggest ten clones account for around 29% of the sample. The sequencing input was peripheral blood. Receptors originate from a man aged 50-60 years with acute or convalescent COVID-19.

V and J are TRBV28 and TRBJ2-7; 9 bases fit TRBD1. The germline V gene encodes CDR1 MDHEN and CDR2 SYDVKM. V trimming: 8 bases; J trimming: 5 bases; junction bases outside the gene matches: 4. The CDR3 totals 12 residues. The CDR3 sequence is CASWDRVHEQYF. Here the CDR3 DNA reads TGTGCCAGCTGGGACAGGGTCCACGAGCAGTACTTC.

This clone showed up just once. This rearrangement joins TRBV5-4 to TRBJ1-2, with D perhaps TRBD1 (5 bases). V shed 4 bases and J shed 7 bases, with 23 bases lying between them. CDR1 and CDR2 (germline): SGHNT, YYREEE (reference sequence). The CDR3 totals 16 residues. CDR3 region: CASSLPPGLASSGYTF. The CDR3 region has the DNA TGTGCCAGCAGCCTTCCTCCGGGACTGGCGTCCTCTGGCTACACCTTC.

The chain combines TRBV24-1 with TRBJ2-5, with 8 bases matching TRBD1. Germline CDR1 and CDR2: KGHDR and SFDVKD. The CDR3 runs 15 residues. J was trimmed by 5 bases and V by 3 bases; bases with no gene match: 7. CDR3 sequence (DNA): TGTGCCACCAGTGATACGACAGGGGTAGGGGAGACCCAGTACTTC. Its translation: CATSDTTGVGETQYF.

V and J are TRBV4-1 and TRBJ2-7; TRBD1 is a possible D gene (6 bases). With 4 bases removed from V and 3 bases from J, the gap between germline ends came to 16 bases. The germline V gene has CDR1 MGHRA and CDR2 YSYEKL. CDR3 length equals 15 residues. CDR3 in amino acids: CASSPHDRLSYEQYF. The CDR3 DNA follows: TGCGCCAGCAGCCCCCATGACAGGCTCAGCTACGAGCAGTACTTC.

In its sample, this clone was seen once. The chain uses TRBV3-1 (or the pseudogene TRBV3-2) and TRBJ1-6; D is possibly TRBD1 (5 bases). Germline loops: CDR1 LGHDT, CDR2 YNNKEL (reference sequence). The CDR3 sequence is 14 residues long. With 3 bases removed from V and 7 bases from J, the gap between germline ends came to 10 bases. The CDR3 region has the DNA TGTGCCAGCAGCCACGGGACTCGCAATTCACCCCTCCACTTT. Encoded protein: CASSHGTRNSPLHF.

The V gene is TRBV7-9, the J gene TRBJ1-1, with 7 bases identical to TRBD1. J was trimmed by 4 bases and V by 3 bases; bases with no gene match: 14. In germline, CDR1 is SEHNR, CDR2 FQNEAQ (reference sequence). The CDR3 extends over 17 amino acids. The CDR3 sequence: CASSLPWDGQEGTEAFF. DNA for the CDR3: TGTGCCAGCAGCTTGCCCTGGGACGGACAGGAGGGCACTGAAGCTTTCTTT.

The chain links TRBV10-2 to TRBJ2-7, with 7 bases that match TRBD1. Trimming removed 4 bases from V and 6 bases from J; junction bases left unmatched: 9. This CDR3 is built from 14 residues. Germline CDR1 reads WSHSY; CDR2 reads SAAADI. CDR3 in DNA: TGCGCCAGCAGTGCGGGACAGATCTCTGGCGAGCAGTACTTC. Protein sequence: CASSAGQISGEQYF.

This rearrangement joins TRBV6-5 to TRBJ2-1, with D tentatively TRBD1 (5 bases). The CDR3 is made up of 11 amino acids. V was cut by 5 bases and J by 15 bases, with 14 bases left in between. Germline V gene data show CDR1 as MNHEY and CDR2 as SVGAGI. The CDR3 region is CASSPHRKAFF. In DNA form, the CDR3 reads TGTGCCAGCAGTCCTCACAGGAAGGCGTTCTTC.

The gene calls are TRBV12-3 or TRBV12-4 and TRBJ2-7; D unresolved. Trimming left V 4 bases short and J 0 bases short, with 7 bases between. The CDR3 has 13 amino acids. CDR3 coding DNA: TGTGCCAGCAGTTCACAGAGCTCCTACGAGCAGTACTTC. Its protein product is CASSSQSSYEQYF.

V usage is TRBV6-5 and J usage is TRBJ1-5; D gene uncertain. Trimming shortened V by 0 bases and J by 5 bases, and 8 bases separated the two germline ends. Germline CDR1 is MNHEY and CDR2 is SVGAGI. The CDR3 sequence is 14 residues long. CDR3 in amino acids: CASSYSGGDQPQHF. DNA of the CDR3: TGTGCCAGCAGTTACTCAGGCGGCGATCAGCCCCAGCATTTT.

The chain employs TRBV7-2 and TRBJ2-2; TRBD2 matches at 9 bases. This CDR3 spans 16 amino acids. Germline V gene sequence: CDR1 SGHTA, CDR2 FQGNSA. V shed 1 base, J shed 4 bases, and the junction held 4 bases outside the gene matches. This chain's CDR3 is CASSLGAGGVTGELFF. CDR3 bases: TGTGCCAGCAGCTTAGGAGCGGGGGGTGTCACCGGGGAGCTGTTTTTT.

There are a few counts of this clone. The V gene is TRBV27, the J gene TRBJ1-5, with D unclear. V was shortened by 6 bases and J by 0 bases, with 15 bases between the two germline ends. This CDR3 contains 16 residues. From germline, CDR1 is MNHEY and CDR2 SMNVEV (reference sequence). The CDR3 coding sequence is TGTGCCAGCAGCCCACGGGTCCCCCTTAGCAATCAGCCCCAGCATTTT. It yields the protein CASSPRVPLSNQPQHF.

V usage is TRBV7-8 and J usage is TRBJ1-5, with a tentative D call TRBD1 (6 bases). Per germline, CDR1 SGHVS and CDR2 FQNEAQ. This CDR3 comprises 16 residues. V lost 5 bases to trimming and J lost 0 bases, with 14 bases between them. The CDR3 nucleotides are TGTGCCAGCAGCACGGATGACAGGCCTAGCAATCAGCCCCAGCATTTT. This codes for CASSTDDRPSNQPQHF.

This chain uses TRBV6-5 with TRBJ1-5, with D possibly being TRBD1 (6 bases). Trimming shortened V by 0 bases and J by 4 bases, and 7 bases separated the two germline ends. The CDR3 has 14 amino acids. Germline V gene lookup returns CDR1 MNHEY and CDR2 SVGAGI. CDR3 bases: TGTGCCAGCAGTTACTCGACAGGTAATCAGCCCCAGCATTTT. Protein sequence: CASSYSTGNQPQHF.